The rows below give T cell receptor beta chains drawn from one sample of a study of technical replicates of blood from a handful of donors. TCRdb's copy holds only in-frame clones and misses some; the assay was immunoSEQ multiplex PCR. The sample has tens of thousands of clones; around 90% are singletons. Input material: T cells isolated from PBMCs. Source of these receptors: a human donor in good health. The conserved cysteine and the conserved F or W are not part of the CDR3 here. D genes are given only for firm matches.

D gene	V gene	J gene	CDR3 protein
.	TRBV28	TRBJ2-7	ASSQLEDNEQY
.	TRBV7-9	TRBJ1-1	ASSLSGQLTEAF
TRBD1	TRBV27	TRBJ2-1	ASSWDRGRNEQF
TRBD1	TRBV6-5	TRBJ1-6	ASSYRQGQNSPLH
TRBD2	TRBV5-4	TRBJ2-7	ASSSWGGSYEQY
.	TRBV15	TRBJ1-1	ATSTRGGRAF
.	TRBV9	TRBJ1-1	ASSGESEAF
.	TRBV19	TRBJ1-4	ASSTTVNEKLF
TRBD1	TRBV25-1	TRBJ1-2	ASRAVGTGSPNYGYT
TRBD1	TRBV5-1	TRBJ2-3	ASSLAEIRQGADTQY
TRBD1	TRBV27	TRBJ2-5	ASSSTGAQETQY
TRBD1	TRBV5-1	TRBJ1-2	ASSLHTVGQDGGYT
TRBD1	TRBV5-1	TRBJ1-1	ASSDPGQGLGTEAF
.	TRBV5-4	TRBJ2-4	AILAKNIQY
.	TRBV2	TRBJ2-2	ASSDDSPNTGELF
TRBD1	TRBV4-1	TRBJ1-2	ASSQETGGDYGYT
TRBD1	TRBV5-4	TRBJ2-1	ASSLPTGAFSDEQF
.	TRBV4-1	TRBJ2-1	ASSPRIAVDEQF
.	TRBV28	TRBJ1-5	ASWEQGSNQPQH
TRBD1	TRBV28	TRBJ1-2	ASRENPAGGYGYT
TRBD2	TRBV7-2	TRBJ2-1	ASSSLGLAGGNEQF
.	TRBV4-1	TRBJ1-1	ASSLLTENTEAF
.	TRBV15	TRBJ1-4	ATSWALNEKLF
TRBD1	TRBV29-1	TRBJ2-5	SVGRTGEETQY
.	TRBV18	TRBJ1-5	ASSSTGKHNQPQH
TRBD1	TRBV19	TRBJ2-4	ASSIARTYSRDRLYIQY
TRBD2	TRBV7-2	TRBJ2-7	ASSFRLAWEGSHEQY
TRBD1	TRBV5-1	TRBJ2-2	ASSLQGASAGELF
TRBD2	TRBV5-4	TRBJ2-1	ASSLVTSGSGEQF
.	TRBV29-1	TRBJ2-7	SVSGQTYEQY
.	TRBV27	TRBJ1-3	ASSLSGGYADTIY
.	TRBV4-2	TRBJ2-2	ASSQVTSNTGELF
TRBD1	TRBV27	TRBJ2-7	ASSLGDRGLPYEQY
TRBD2	TRBV28	TRBJ2-3	ASSLTSGGTDTQY
.	TRBV6-5	TRBJ2-1	ASSYSAGYNEQF
.	TRBV4-3	TRBJ2-7	ASSQGYRAYEQY
.	TRBV14	TRBJ2-1	ASSDPGYPQF
TRBD1	TRBV28	TRBJ2-7	ASTPGTGGSYEQY
TRBD2	TRBV9	TRBJ2-3	ASSVDSGGTDTQY
.	TRBV28	TRBJ2-7	ASSFRRSYEQY
.	TRBV11-3	TRBJ2-2	ASSRVLTGELF
.	TRBV29-1	TRBJ2-5	SVLQGYQETQY
.	TRBV28	TRBJ2-7	ASSLTDYEQY
.	TRBV6-5	TRBJ2-6	ASTLRPGANVLT
.	TRBV6-5	TRBJ2-5	ASKEVVQETQY
TRBD2	TRBV9	TRBJ2-7	ASSGTSSGEQY
TRBD2	TRBV18	TRBJ2-3	ASSPSGRRTDTQY
.	TRBV19	TRBJ2-7	ASSIDQGNEQY
TRBD1	TRBV14	TRBJ2-2	ASSQTGSGELF
TRBD1	TRBV7-2	TRBJ2-1	ASSLIWIQQGNEQF
.	TRBV5-1	TRBJ2-1	ASSPNNEQF
TRBD1	TRBV28	TRBJ2-7	ASSLYGQGNEQY
TRBD1	TRBV19	TRBJ2-7	ASSIGTGSHEQY
.	TRBV4-2	TRBJ1-4	ASSQDRGAGEKLF